Each of the 10 T cell receptor beta chains below was sequenced from the same sample in a study of regulatory T cells in long-lasting Graves disease. Regarding time point: newly diagnosed GD, antithyroid drugs for less than 3 months. Researchers made the TCR library from RNA that was extracted from PBMCs. Sequencing libraries for TCR beta were prepared with iRepertoire HTBI primers and Arm-PCR of CDR3 regions. TCRdb independently ran MiXCR on the multiplex PCR reads; one entry per CDR3 protein. The profile shows roughly 530,000 distinct CDR3 sequences, 15% to 20% of them singletons. A further study also used this sample, focusing on T cells in Graves' hyperthyroidism and ophthalmopathy.

The specimen was peripheral blood mononuclear cells (PBMCs), collected at new diagnosis, from a patient treated with antithyroid drugs. The receptors stem from a woman in her forties or fifties with Graves disease.

This clonotype was counted many times. The CDR3 bases are TGTGCCAGCAGTCCCTCGTGGAGGGAGGGGCCCCAGCATTTT. This translates into CASSPSWREGPQHF. This chain connects TRBV12-3 or TRBV12-4 to TRBJ1-5; D gene unclear. The CDR3 sequence is 14 residues long. V was shortened by 5 bases and J by 9 bases, with 17 bases between the two germline ends.

V usage is TRBV9 and J usage is TRBJ2-6; TRBD2 agrees at 13 bases. The germline V gene encodes CDR1 SGDLS and CDR2 YYNGEE. The CDR3 totals 18 residues. J was trimmed by 4 bases and V by 3 bases; bases with no gene match: 7. The CDR3 reads CASSEGLAGAGGANVLTF. Here the CDR3 DNA reads TGTGCCAGCAGCGAAGGACTAGCGGGGGCGGGGGGGGCCAACGTCCTGACTTTC.

This clonotype showed up just a few times. The V and J genes are TRBV27 and TRBJ1-2, with 8 bases identical to TRBD1. With 5 bases clipped from V and 3 bases from J, the junction kept 8 bases outside the gene matches. CDR3 length: 15 residues. The germline gives CDR1 MNHEY, CDR2 SMNVEV (reference sequence). The CDR3 sequence is CASSAGGRFDYGYTF. The CDR3 DNA is TGTGCCAGCAGTGCAGGGGGCCGTTTTGACTATGGCTACACCTTC.

This chain's CDR3 is CASTSPPGRGTEAFF. As DNA, the CDR3 is TGTGCCAGCACCTCCCCCCCCGGGAGGGGCACTGAAGCTTTCTTT. The rearrangement joins TRBV28 to TRBJ1-1, with D possibly matching TRBD1 (5 bases). The CDR3 sequence is 15 residues long. Germline V gene sequence: CDR1 MDHEN, CDR2 SYDVKM. V was cut by 7 bases and J by 4 bases, with 19 bases left in between.

This clonotype was detected many times. The genes are TRBV6-1 and TRBJ2-7, with 11 bases that match TRBD1. CDR3 size: 14 residues. Germline V gene lookup returns CDR1 MNHNS and CDR2 SASEGT. With V trimmed by 11 bases and J by 4 bases, 10 bases remained unmatched. The CDR3 bases are TGTGCCGAATCCCTCGGACAGGGGGCTTACGAGCAGTACTTC. This gives the protein CAESLGQGAYEQYF.

The chain is built from TRBV7-8 and TRBJ2-1; 8 nucleotides match TRBD1. Germline V gene sequence: CDR1 SGHVS, CDR2 FQNEAQ. V shed 5 bases and J 8 bases; nucleotides not matched to a gene: 8. This CDR3 has 14 residues. CDR3 DNA: TGTGCCAGCAGCCTCGACAGGGGAATTGATGAGCAGTTCTTC. Protein product: CASSLDRGIDEQFF.

This clonotype was seen ten or more times. The rearrangement joins TRBV5-5 to TRBJ1-4; D gene unclear. The germline gives CDR1 SGHKS, CDR2 YYEKEE (reference sequence). The CDR3 length is 15 residues. Deletions cut 4 bases from V and 10 bases from J, with 20 bases between. DNA of the CDR3: TGTGCCAGCAGCGCCCCAGAGAGGGAGCTCCCAAAACTGTTTTTT. This gives the protein CASSAPERELPKLFF. The full variable domain, its missing parts supplied by reference TRBV5-5 and TRBJ1-4, is DAGVTQSPTHLIKTRGQQVTLRCSPISGHKSVSWYQQVLGQGPQFIFQYYEKEERGRGNFPDRFSARQFPNYSSELNVNALLLGDSALYLCASSAPERELPKLFFGSGTQLSVL.

This clonotype was observed a few times. This chain uses TRBV10-2 with TRBJ2-3, with D tentatively TRBD1 (7 bases). Germline V CDR1 and CDR2: WSHSY, SAAADI. Trimming cost V 11 bases and J 0 bases, with 18 bases left between them. The CDR3 runs to 15 residues. In DNA form, the CDR3 reads TGCGCCGCCAGGGGGGCAGGGACAAGCACAGATACGCAGTATTTT. Translating it yields CAARGAGTSTDTQYF.

This clonotype was counted between two and nine times. The rearrangement links TRBV27 to TRBJ1-2, with D possibly TRBD1 on 6 matching bases. Trimming left V 4 bases short and J 7 bases short, with 16 bases between. The CDR3 consists of 14 residues. Looked up from germline, CDR1 is MNHEY and CDR2 is SMNVEV (reference sequence). This CDR3 is CASSSPGAASGYTF. In nucleotides, the CDR3 is TGTGCCAGCAGTTCCCCAGGGGCTGCTAGTGGCTACACCTTC.

The V call is TRBV6-1, the J call TRBJ1-5, with D maybe TRBD1 (5 bases). In germline, CDR1 is MNHNS, CDR2 SASEGT. The ends were cut back, 0 bases at V and 9 bases at J, with 18 bases in the middle. The CDR3 contains 16 residues. The CDR3 DNA reads TGTGCCAGCAGTGAAGCAGGGGAACGGGTGCGTTGGCCCCAGCATTTT. Residues: CASSEAGERVRWPQHF.